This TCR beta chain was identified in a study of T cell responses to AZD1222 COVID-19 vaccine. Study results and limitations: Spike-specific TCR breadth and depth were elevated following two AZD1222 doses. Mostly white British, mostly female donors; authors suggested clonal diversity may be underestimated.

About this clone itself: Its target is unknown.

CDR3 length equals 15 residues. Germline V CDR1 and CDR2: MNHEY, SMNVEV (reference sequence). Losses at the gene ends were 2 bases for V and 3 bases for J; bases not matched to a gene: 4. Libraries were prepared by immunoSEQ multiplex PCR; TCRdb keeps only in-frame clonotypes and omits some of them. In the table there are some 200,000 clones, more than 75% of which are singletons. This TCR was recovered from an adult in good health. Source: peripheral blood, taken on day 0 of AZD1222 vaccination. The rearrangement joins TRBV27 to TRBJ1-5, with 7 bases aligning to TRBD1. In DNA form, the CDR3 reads TGTGCCAGCAGTTTAAACGGACAGGCCAATCAGCCCCAGCATTTT. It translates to CASSLNGQANQPQHF.